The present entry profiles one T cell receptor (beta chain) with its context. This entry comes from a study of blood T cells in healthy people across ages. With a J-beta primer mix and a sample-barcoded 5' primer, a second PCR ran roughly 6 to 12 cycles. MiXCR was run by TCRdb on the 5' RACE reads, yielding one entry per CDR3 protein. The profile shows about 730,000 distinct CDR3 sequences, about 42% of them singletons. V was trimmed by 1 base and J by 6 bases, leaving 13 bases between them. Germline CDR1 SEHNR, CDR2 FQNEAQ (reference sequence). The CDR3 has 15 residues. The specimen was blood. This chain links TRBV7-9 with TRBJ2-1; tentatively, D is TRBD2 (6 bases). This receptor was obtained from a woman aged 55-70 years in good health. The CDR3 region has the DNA TGTGCCAGCAGCTTAGGAGGTAGCGGAGCCAATGAGCAGTTCTTC. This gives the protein CASSLGGSGANEQFF. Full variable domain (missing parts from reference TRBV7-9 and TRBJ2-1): DTGVSQNPRHKITKRGQNVTFRCDPISEHNRLYWYRQTLGQGPEFLTYFQNEAQLEKSRLLSDRFSAERPKGSFSTLEIQRTEQGDSAMYLCASSLGGSGANEQFFGPGTRLTVL.